This record concerns one T cell receptor beta chain sequence. These data belong to a study of shared clonotypes between healthy human individuals. Study as a whole: Per donor, CD8 memory used one plate, CD8 naive used two, CD4 memory used three and CD4 naive used three.

Original data processing: As immunoSEQ supplied junction-only sequences (without quality scores), filtering differed. This table comes from immunoSEQ multiplex PCR, and its TCRdb copy is limited to in-frame clones, with some not included. That table furnishes V, J and clone size, whereas the DNA furnished D and trimming. The data contain some 2,100,000 clones, nearly 97% of them singletons. Trimming removed 4 bases from V and 8 bases from J, with 13 bases in between. Germline-derived CDR1 and CDR2 are SGHDT and YYEEEE. The CDR3 length is 13 residues. The chain is built from TRBV5-6 and TRBJ2-1; no firm D call. The source material was naive CD4+ T cells sorted from blood. Specified subset: CD45RA+ positively selected. This TCR was recovered from a man between 18 and 35 years old in good health. The CDR3: CASSVVAVDEQFF. The DNA of the CDR3 is TGTGCCAGCAGCGTTGTGGCCGTTGATGAGCAGTTCTTC.